Listed below are T cell receptor beta chains from one sample, sequenced in a study of CD8+CD57+ T cells in acquired aplastic anemia. From the reads, TCRdb called clonotypes with MiXCR, one entry per CDR3 protein. The sample has a few hundred thousand distinct CDR3 sequences, roughly 50% seen once; the top ten hold roughly 21%. Material: sorted CD4+, CD8+, or CD8+CD57+ T cells (not recorded which) from PBMCs. These receptors came from a human donor with aplastic anemia. Each CDR3 is given with its conserved first and last residue. Fields, in order: J gene, V gene, CDR3 protein.

>TRBJ2-7|TRBV20-1
CSARNPGLADEQYF
>TRBJ1-4|TRBV6-1
CASGGPKLFF
>TRBJ1-2|TRBV30
CAWSVGQGQSYGYTF
>TRBJ1-4|TRBV7-2
CASSFGGANEKLFF
>TRBJ2-6|TRBV19
CASSMILSGANVLTF
>TRBJ2-2|TRBV25-1
CASSGPGQGDRELFF
>TRBJ1-2|TRBV2
CASSGDGGYTF
>TRBJ2-7|TRBV19
CASSIDLTVSYEQYF
>TRBJ2-3|TRBV19
CASQTSGGRDTQYF
>TRBJ2-3|TRBV24-1
CATSPRFTDTQYF
>TRBJ2-1|TRBV7-2
CASSLVGSSRQFF
>TRBJ2-3|TRBV12-3/TRBV12-4
CASSLAGGQGTQYF
>TRBJ2-1|TRBV10-1
CASSGSRTYNEQFF